This T cell receptor (beta chain) was documented in a study of Ad26.COV2.S vaccination and SARS-CoV-2 variants. Study as a whole: Donor was one of the participants in the Ad26.COV2.S arm of the COV1001 trial.

TCRdb's copy holds only in-frame clones and misses some; the assay was immunoSEQ multiplex PCR. The profile shows hundreds of thousands of clones, around 89% of them singletons. The treatment here: roughly 18 received Ad26.COV2.S at low or high dose, single or two shots; 5 received placebo; per-sample allocation not given. Sampling occurred on day 63 after the first vaccine or placebo injection. Germline-derived CDR1 and CDR2 are LNHDA and SQIVND (reference sequence). The CDR3 sequence is 13 residues long. The material was peripheral blood, obtained in a trial of Ad26.COV2.S vaccine versus placebo. V is TRBV19 and J is TRBJ2-2; tentatively, D is TRBD1 (6 bases). The clonotype was recovered from a person aged 18-65 years who received the Ad26.COV2.S COVID-19 vaccine or a placebo. The CDR3 loop reads CAAQGFGTGELFF. The CDR3, as DNA: TGTGCGGCGCAGGGGTTTGGCACCGGGGAGCTGTTTTTT.